What follows are 2 T cell receptor beta chains derived from one specimen sequenced in a study of tumor-infiltrating lymphocytes in primary liver carcinoma. With 500 ng total RNA as template and a constant-region primer, TCR beta cDNA was made. ARM-PCR, slightly modified, supplied the TCR beta libraries through three nested multiplex PCR rounds. A C-beta reverse primer was combined with TRBV1-TRBV30 forward primers in the first two PCR rounds, and each round had around 11 cycles. TCRdb reanalysed the multiplex PCR reads using MiXCR and keeps one entry per CDR3 protein. The table records about 210,000 distinct CDR3 sequences, approximately 80% of them present only once. Unsorted bulk tissue (20-30 mg) underwent RNA and DNA co-extraction. Sequenced sample: tumor tissue from primary liver carcinoma. Source of these receptors: a man between 40 and 49 years old with primary liver carcinoma and hepatitis B virus infection.

As regards this clonotype: One junction end does not reproduce the germline sequence, and a read error may be involved. The chain is built from TRBV6-1 and TRBJ2-3; D ambiguous. Germline CDR1 reads MNHNS; CDR2 reads SASEGT. The CDR3 loop spans 13 amino acids. This chain's CDR3 is CASSETCSDTQYF. CDR3 sequence (DNA): TGTGCCAGTAGTGAAACCTGCTCAGATACGCAGTATTTT.

In the case of this clonotype: The junction departs from germline at one end; a sequencing error may be responsible. J is TRBJ2-7 and V is TRBV12-3 or TRBV12-4; 10 bases match TRBD2. There are 15 residues in the CDR3. This chain's CDR3 is CSSLGSTSGIYEQYF. CDR3 coding DNA: TGTTCCAGCCTCGGTAGTACTAGCGGGATCTACGAGCAGTACTTC.